A single sample gave rise to the 17 T cell receptor beta chains below, sequenced in a study of early T cells in non-severe SARS-CoV-2 infection. TCRdb fed the 5' RACE reads into MiXCR, producing one record per CDR3 protein. The sample contains 60,000 to 75,000 distinct CDR3 sequences, over 10% of which appear only once. This sample comprised whole blood, obtained at baseline. The receptors originated from an adult who was a healthcare worker with PCR-confirmed SARS-CoV-2 infection or an uninfected control (not recorded which).

The sample holds many counts of this clonotype. The rearrangement joins TRBV20-1 to TRBJ1-1; D remains ambiguous. V lost 0 bases and J lost 5, with 13 bases in between. Germline CDR1 reads DFQATT; CDR2 reads SNEGSKA (reference sequence). This CDR3 contains 14 residues. CDR3 nucleotides: TGCAGTGCTAGAGATAGTGACAAGTGGACTGAAGCTTTCTTT. Its translation is CSARDSDKWTEAFF.

V gene TRBV18 combines with J gene TRBJ1-4; a possible D gene is TRBD1 (6 bases). V shed 3 bases and J shed 1 base, with 18 bases lying between them. CDR3 length equals 18 residues. Germline assignment: CDR1 KGHSH and CDR2 LQKENI. The DNA for the CDR3 is TGTGCCAGCTCACCTCCTTCGGGGGCGCGGGGAACTAATGAAAAACTGTTTTTT. This encodes CASSPPSGARGTNEKLFF.

This clonotype was found many times. The chain carries TRBV9 and TRBJ1-2; D gene unclear. Germline loops: CDR1 SGDLS, CDR2 YYNGEE. CDR3 length: 14 residues. V was clipped by 3 bases and J by 3 bases, with 12 bases between them. The DNA of the CDR3 is TGTGCCAGCAGCGCGAGTTACACATACTATGGCTACACCTTC. As protein: CASSASYTYYGYTF.

In this sample, this clonotype turned up a few times. The chain employs TRBV29-1 and TRBJ1-1; maybe TRBD1 (5 bases). V lost 7 bases, J lost 2 bases, and 8 bases lay in between. This CDR3 has 11 residues. CDR1 is SQVTM, CDR2 ANQGSEA, per germline. CDR3: CSARVNTEAFF. DNA of the CDR3: TGCAGCGCCAGGGTTAACACTGAAGCTTTCTTT.

This clonotype has ten or more counts. This chain joins TRBV28 and TRBJ2-3; 13 nucleotides match TRBD2. The V gene's germline CDR1 is MDHEN and CDR2 SYDVKM. The CDR3 runs 16 residues. Germline trimming cut 4 bases from V and 3 bases from J; bases unmatched to any gene: 4. The chain's CDR3 is CASSSWTSGSTDTQYF. CDR3 nucleotide sequence: TGTGCCAGCAGTTCGTGGACTAGCGGGAGTACAGATACGCAGTATTTT.

The chain is built from TRBV12-3 or TRBV12-4 and TRBJ2-2; 8 nucleotides match TRBD1. The CDR3 has 15 residues. V dropped 3 bases and J dropped 4; count of bases not matched to a gene: 4. CDR3 bases: TGTGCCAGCAGTTTCGGACAGGGAGGCACCGGGGAGCTGTTTTTT. This codes for CASSFGQGGTGELFF.

This clonotype has a count of ten or more. This chain uses TRBV7-9 with TRBJ2-2; 11 positions match TRBD2. The CDR3 totals 18 residues. J lost 2 bases, V lost 1 base, and 6 bases had no gene match. The germline V gene encodes CDR1 SEHNR and CDR2 FQNEAQ (reference sequence). The CDR3 bases are TGTGCCAGCAGCTTAGGTCTAGCGGGAGGCCCTAACACCGGGGAGCTGTTTTTT. Its protein product is CASSLGLAGGPNTGELFF.

This clonotype was recorded many times. This chain links TRBV20-1 with TRBJ2-7; 7 nucleotides align to TRBD1. Germline-derived CDR1 and CDR2 are DFQATT and SNEGSKA (reference sequence). The V and J ends lost 6 bases and 5 bases, in that order; junction bases with no gene match: 13. CDR3 length equals 14 residues. CDR3 residues: CSAQERGRGDEQYF. CDR3 in DNA: TGCAGTGCCCAAGAGAGGGGGCGAGGAGACGAGCAGTACTTC.

The CDR3 here is CATSDRQGPHQPQHF. The CDR3, as DNA: TGTGCCACCAGTGATCGACAGGGACCCCATCAGCCCCAGCATTTT. The V and J genes are TRBV24-1 and TRBJ1-5; TRBD1 agrees at 7 bases. The CDR3 sequence is 15 residues long. The V gene's germline CDR1 is KGHDR and CDR2 SFDVKD. V was pared by 3 bases and J by 5 bases, with 6 bases of the junction left unmatched.

This clonotype was counted only a few times. The chain joins TRBV20-1 to TRBJ2-7, with 15 bases lining up with TRBD2. Trimming cost V 5 bases and J 4 bases; bases outside gene matches: 3. The CDR3 consists of 14 residues. In germline, CDR1 is DFQATT, CDR2 SNEGSKA (reference sequence). The CDR3 nucleotides are TGCAGTGCTTCCGGACTAGCGGGAGGGTACGAGCAGTACTTC. It encodes CSASGLAGGYEQYF.

Only a few counts were recorded for this clonotype. The chain has TRBV29-1 and TRBJ2-2, with a weak D call TRBD1 (6 bases). Trimming removed 7 bases from V and 6 bases from J, with 9 bases in between. Germline V CDR1 and CDR2: SQVTM, ANQGSEA. CDR3 length: 11 residues. The CDR3 nucleotides are TGCAGCGCCGAGGGGGCCGGGGAGCTGTTTTTT. Translating it yields CSAEGAGELFF.

The rearrangement uses TRBV7-8 and TRBJ2-5; 12 bases are shared with TRBD2. V trimming: 4 bases; J trimming: 5 bases; junction bases outside the gene matches: 2. Germline lookup yields CDR1 SGHVS and CDR2 FQNEAQ. The CDR3 length is 14 residues. CDR3 sequence reads: CASSSLAGGETQYF. The CDR3 coding sequence is TGTGCCAGCAGCTCACTAGCGGGAGGCGAGACCCAGTACTTC. Drawing the rest from reference TRBV7-8 and TRBJ2-5, the complete variable domain is GAGVSQSPRYKVAKRGQDVALRCDPISGHVSLFWYQQALGQGPEFLTYFQNEAQLDKSGLPSDRFFAERPEGSVSTLKIQRTQQEDSAVYLCASSSLAGGETQYFGPGTRLLVL.

The chain uses TRBV7-9 and TRBJ2-7; 7 bases match TRBD1. This CDR3 spans 16 amino acids. After removal of 5 bases from V and 4 bases from J, the junction contained 14 bases not matched to a gene. In germline, CDR1 is SEHNR, CDR2 FQNEAQ (reference sequence). The CDR3 region has the DNA TGTGCCAGCAGCCCCCAAGTAGTGGGGACAGCATACGAGCAGTACTTC. As protein: CASSPQVVGTAYEQYF.

In its sample, this clonotype was seen a few times. The V and J genes are TRBV7-9 and TRBJ1-6, with a tentative D call TRBD1 (5 bases). Trimming pared 10 bases from V and 5 bases from J, leaving 15 bases between. The CDR3 has 14 residues. Germline V gene data show CDR1 as SEHNR and CDR2 as FQNEAQ (reference sequence). CDR3 protein: CATRTGTNNSPLHF. The CDR3 DNA is TGTGCCACCAGGACCGGGACCAATAATTCACCCCTCCACTTT.

This clonotype came up many times. The rearrangement links TRBV5-1 to TRBJ2-1, with 7 bases that match TRBD1. The ends lost 2 bases at V and 7 bases at J; junction bases unmatched: 12. The CDR3 loop spans 16 amino acids. Germline values: CDR1 SGHRS, CDR2 YFSETQ. The CDR3 here is CASSFSGRGRGNEQFF. The DNA of the CDR3 is TGCGCCAGCAGCTTTAGTGGAAGGGGGCGCGGGAATGAGCAGTTCTTC.

Comment on this clonotype: A junction end diverges from the germline sequence, so it may reflect a read error. The V gene is TRBV27, the J gene TRBJ1-6; D may be TRBD1 (6 bases). The CDR3 has 17 amino acids. Per the germline V gene, CDR1 is MNHEY and CDR2 is SMNVEV (reference sequence). The CDR3 loop is CASSRKTGYSYNSPLHF. CDR3 DNA sequence: TGTGCCAGCAGTCGCAAGACAGGATATTCGTACAATTCACCCCTCCATTTT.

Only a few counts were recorded for this clonotype. This chain joins TRBV29-1 and TRBJ2-3, with TRBD2 matching over 8 bases. With V trimmed by 4 bases and J by 1 base, 4 bases remained unmatched. Germline-derived CDR1 and CDR2 are SQVTM and ANQGSEA. The CDR3 contains 14 residues. The CDR3 DNA reads as TGCAGCGTTGTGCGGCGGGGGGGCACAGATACGCAGTATTTT. Its protein is CSVVRRGGTDTQYF.